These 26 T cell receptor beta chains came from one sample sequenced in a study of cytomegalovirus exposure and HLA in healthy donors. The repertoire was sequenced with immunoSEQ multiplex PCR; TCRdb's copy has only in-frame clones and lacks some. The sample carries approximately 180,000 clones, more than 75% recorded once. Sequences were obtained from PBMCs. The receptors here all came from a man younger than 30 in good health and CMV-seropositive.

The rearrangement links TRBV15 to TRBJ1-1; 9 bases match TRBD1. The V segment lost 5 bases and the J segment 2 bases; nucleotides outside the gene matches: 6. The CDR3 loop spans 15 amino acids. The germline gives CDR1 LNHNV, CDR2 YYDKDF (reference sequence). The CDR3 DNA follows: TGTGCCACCAGCTTCAGGACAGGGGTCAACACTGAAGCTTTCTTT. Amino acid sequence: CATSFRTGVNTEAFF.

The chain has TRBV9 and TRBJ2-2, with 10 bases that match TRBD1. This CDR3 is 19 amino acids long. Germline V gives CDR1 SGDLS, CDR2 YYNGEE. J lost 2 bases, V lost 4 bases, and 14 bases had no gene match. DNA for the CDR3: TGTGCCAGCAGCCCACGTACCCGGGGGACAGGGGAAAACACCGGGGAGCTGTTTTTT. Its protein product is CASSPRTRGTGENTGELFF.

CDR3 amino acids: CASSDRGGEETQYF. The CDR3 DNA reads as TGTGCCAGCAGTGACAGGGGGGGGGAAGAGACCCAGTACTTC. The V and J genes are TRBV28 and TRBJ2-5, with TRBD1 matching over 9 bases. Trimming took 5 bases from V and 3 from J; bases not matched to a gene: 4. There are 14 residues in the CDR3. Germline CDR1 MDHEN, CDR2 SYDVKM.

The CDR3 DNA reads as TGTGCCAGCAGCTCTCAGGGGGCTAGCGGGGGTAGAGAGACCCAGTACTTC. Amino acid sequence: CASSSQGASGGRETQYF. The chain employs TRBV7-2 and TRBJ2-5; TRBD2 matches 10 bases. Looked up from germline, CDR1 is SGHTA and CDR2 is FQGNSA. The CDR3 runs 17 residues. V gave up 4 bases and J gave up 4 bases; unmatched junction bases: 12.

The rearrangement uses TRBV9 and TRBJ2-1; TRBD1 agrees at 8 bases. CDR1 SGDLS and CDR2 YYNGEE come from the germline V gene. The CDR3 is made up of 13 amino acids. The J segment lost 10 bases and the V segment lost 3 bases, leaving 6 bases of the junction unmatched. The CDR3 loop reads CASSAVGQGEQFF. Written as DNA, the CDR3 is TGTGCCAGCAGCGCCGTCGGACAGGGAGAGCAGTTCTTC. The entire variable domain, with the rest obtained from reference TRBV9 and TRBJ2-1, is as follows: DSGVTQTPKHLITATGQRVTLRCSPRSGDLSVYWYQQSLDQGLQFLIQYYNGEERAKGNILERFSAQQFPDLHSELNLSSLELGDSALYFCASSAVGQGEQFFGPGTRLTVL.

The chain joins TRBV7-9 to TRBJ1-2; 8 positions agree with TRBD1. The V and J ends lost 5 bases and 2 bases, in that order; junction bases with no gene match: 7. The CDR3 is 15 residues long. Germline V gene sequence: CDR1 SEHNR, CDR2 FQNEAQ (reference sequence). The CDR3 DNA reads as TGTGCCAGCAGCCAGGGGGGGGACAGGAACTATGGCTACACCTTC. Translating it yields CASSQGGDRNYGYTF.

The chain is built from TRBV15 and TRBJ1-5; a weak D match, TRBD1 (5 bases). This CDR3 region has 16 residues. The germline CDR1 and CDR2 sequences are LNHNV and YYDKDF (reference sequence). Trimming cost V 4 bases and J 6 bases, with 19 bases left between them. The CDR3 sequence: CATSNEGGAGGQPQHF. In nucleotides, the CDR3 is TGTGCCACCAGCAATGAGGGAGGGGCGGGGGGTCAGCCCCAGCATTTT.

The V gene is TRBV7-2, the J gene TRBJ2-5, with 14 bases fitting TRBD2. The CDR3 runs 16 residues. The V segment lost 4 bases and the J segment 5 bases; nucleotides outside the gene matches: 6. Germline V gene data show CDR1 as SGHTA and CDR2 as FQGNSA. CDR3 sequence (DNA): TGTGCCAGCAGCTCGACTAGCGGGAGGGCCGGGGAGACCCAGTACTTC. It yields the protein CASSSTSGRAGETQYF.

The CDR3 spells CASSLLGGSTGELFF. The DNA for the CDR3 is TGTGCCAGCAGCTTACTTGGCGGTAGCACCGGGGAGCTGTTTTTT. The chain uses TRBV7-8 and TRBJ2-2; no definite D call. Germline loops: CDR1 SGHVS, CDR2 FQNEAQ. Trimming stripped 2 bases from V and 4 bases from J, with 11 bases between. The CDR3 is 15 amino acids.

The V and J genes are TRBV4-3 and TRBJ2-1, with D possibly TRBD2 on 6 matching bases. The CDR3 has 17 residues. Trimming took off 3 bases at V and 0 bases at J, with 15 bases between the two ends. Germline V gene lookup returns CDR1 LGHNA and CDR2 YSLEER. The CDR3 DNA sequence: TGCGCCAGCAGCCAGGGTGCGGGAAAGGGCTCCTACAATGAGCAGTTCTTC. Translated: CASSQGAGKGSYNEQFF.

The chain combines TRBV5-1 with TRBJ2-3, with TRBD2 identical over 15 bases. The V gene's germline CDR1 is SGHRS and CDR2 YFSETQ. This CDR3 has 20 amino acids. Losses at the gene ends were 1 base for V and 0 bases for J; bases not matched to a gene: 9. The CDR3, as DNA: TGCGCCAGCAGCTTGCATTTGGGGACTAGCGGGGGGACTAGCACAGATACGCAGTATTTT. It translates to CASSLHLGTSGGTSTDTQYF.

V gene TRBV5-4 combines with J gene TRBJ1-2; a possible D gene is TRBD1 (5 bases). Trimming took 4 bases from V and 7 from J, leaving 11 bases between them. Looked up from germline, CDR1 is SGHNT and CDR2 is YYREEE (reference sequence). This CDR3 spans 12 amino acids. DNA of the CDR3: TGTGCCAGCAGCACAGGCCCCGGTGGCTACACCTTC. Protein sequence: CASSTGPGGYTF. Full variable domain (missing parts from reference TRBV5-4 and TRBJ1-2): ETGVTQSPTHLIKTRGQQVTLRCSSQSGHNTVSWYQQALGQGPQFIFQYYREEENGRGNFPPRFSGLQFPNYSSELNVNALELDDSALYLCASSTGPGGYTFGSGTRLTVV.

CDR3 DNA: TGTGCCAGCAGTGAATCCTCTGGGGGCTTATCGAACACCGGGGAGCTGTTTTTT. Its translation: CASSESSGGLSNTGELFF. This chain joins TRBV2 and TRBJ2-2, with D tentatively TRBD1 (6 bases). This CDR3 contains 18 residues. The germline V gene encodes CDR1 SNHLY and CDR2 FYNNEI. V dropped 2 bases and J dropped 0 bases, with 16 bases sitting between them.

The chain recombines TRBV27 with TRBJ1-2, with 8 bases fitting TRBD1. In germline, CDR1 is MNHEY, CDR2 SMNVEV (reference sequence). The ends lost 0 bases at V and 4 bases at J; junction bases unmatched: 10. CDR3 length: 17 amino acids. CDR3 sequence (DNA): TGTGCCAGCAGTTTATCTTCCGGGACAGGAAGGGCCTATGGCTACACCTTC. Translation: CASSLSSGTGRAYGYTF.

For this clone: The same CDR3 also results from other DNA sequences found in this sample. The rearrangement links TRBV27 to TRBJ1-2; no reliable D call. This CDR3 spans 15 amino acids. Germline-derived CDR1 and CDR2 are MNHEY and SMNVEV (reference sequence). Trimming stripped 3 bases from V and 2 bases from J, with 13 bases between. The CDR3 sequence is CASSLFSSANYGYTF. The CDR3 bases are TGTGCCAGCAGTTTGTTCTCCTCAGCGAACTATGGCTACACCTTC.

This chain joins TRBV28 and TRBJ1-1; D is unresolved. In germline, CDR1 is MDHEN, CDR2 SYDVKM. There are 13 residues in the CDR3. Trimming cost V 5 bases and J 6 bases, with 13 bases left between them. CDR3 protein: CASSQNLGPEAFF. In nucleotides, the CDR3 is TGTGCCAGCAGTCAAAACCTAGGTCCTGAAGCTTTCTTT.

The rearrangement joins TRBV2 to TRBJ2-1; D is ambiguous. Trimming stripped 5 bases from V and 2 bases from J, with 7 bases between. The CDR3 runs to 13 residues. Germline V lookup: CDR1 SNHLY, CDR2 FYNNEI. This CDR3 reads CASSPSAYNEQFF. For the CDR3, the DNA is TGTGCCAGCAGTCCCTCTGCCTACAATGAGCAGTTCTTC.

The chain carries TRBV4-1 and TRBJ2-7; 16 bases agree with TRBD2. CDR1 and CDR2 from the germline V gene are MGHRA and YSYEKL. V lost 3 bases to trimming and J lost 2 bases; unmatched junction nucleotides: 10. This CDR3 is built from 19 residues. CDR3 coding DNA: TGCGCCAGCAGCCACTTGCCGGGACTAGCGGGGGGGAAACCCTACGAGCAGTACTTC. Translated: CASSHLPGLAGGKPYEQYF.

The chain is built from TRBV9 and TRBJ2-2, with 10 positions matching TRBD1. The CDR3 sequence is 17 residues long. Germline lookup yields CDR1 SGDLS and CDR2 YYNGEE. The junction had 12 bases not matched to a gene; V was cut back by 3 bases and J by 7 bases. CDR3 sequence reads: CASSERGQGSSSGELFF. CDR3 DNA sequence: TGTGCCAGCAGCGAGCGGGGACAGGGGTCGTCTAGCGGGGAGCTGTTTTTT.

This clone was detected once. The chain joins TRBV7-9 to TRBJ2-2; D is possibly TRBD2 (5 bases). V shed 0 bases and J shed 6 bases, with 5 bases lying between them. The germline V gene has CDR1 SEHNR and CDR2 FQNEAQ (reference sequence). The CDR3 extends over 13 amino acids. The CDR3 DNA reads TGTGCCAGCAGCTTAGCGCGGGCCGGGGAGCTGTTTTTT. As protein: CASSLARAGELFF.

The CDR3 DNA reads TGCGCCAGCAGTGGCGGACAGTTTAATGAAAAACTGTTTTTT. This codes for CASSGGQFNEKLFF. The chain is built from TRBV5-1 and TRBJ1-4; D may be TRBD1 (6 bases). CDR3 size: 14 residues. The germline V gene has CDR1 SGHRS and CDR2 YFSETQ. V lost 5 bases and J 4 bases, leaving 12 bases between the germline ends.

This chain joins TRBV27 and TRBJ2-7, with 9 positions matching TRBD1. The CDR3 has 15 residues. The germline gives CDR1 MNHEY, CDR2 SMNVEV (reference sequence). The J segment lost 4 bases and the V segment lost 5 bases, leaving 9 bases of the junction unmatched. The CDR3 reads CASSHRGPNPYEQYF. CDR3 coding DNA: TGTGCCAGCAGTCACAGGGGGCCCAATCCTTACGAGCAGTACTTC.

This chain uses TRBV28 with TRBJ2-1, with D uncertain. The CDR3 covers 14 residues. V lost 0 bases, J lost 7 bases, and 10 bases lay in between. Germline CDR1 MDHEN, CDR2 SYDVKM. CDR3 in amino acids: CASSLWLVRNEQFF. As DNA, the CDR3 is TGTGCCAGCAGTTTATGGCTAGTACGGAATGAGCAGTTCTTC.

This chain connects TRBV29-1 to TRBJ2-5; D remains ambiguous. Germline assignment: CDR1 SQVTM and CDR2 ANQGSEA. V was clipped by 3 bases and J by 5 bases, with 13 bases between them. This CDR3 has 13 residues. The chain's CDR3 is CSVEVALRETQYF. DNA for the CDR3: TGCAGCGTTGAGGTAGCCCTAAGGGAGACCCAGTACTTC.

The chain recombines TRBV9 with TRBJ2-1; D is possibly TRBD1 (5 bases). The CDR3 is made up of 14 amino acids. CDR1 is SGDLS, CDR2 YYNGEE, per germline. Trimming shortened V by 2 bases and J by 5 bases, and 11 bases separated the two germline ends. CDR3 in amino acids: CASSVGNRNNEQFF. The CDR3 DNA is TGTGCCAGCAGCGTCGGAAACAGGAACAATGAGCAGTTCTTC.

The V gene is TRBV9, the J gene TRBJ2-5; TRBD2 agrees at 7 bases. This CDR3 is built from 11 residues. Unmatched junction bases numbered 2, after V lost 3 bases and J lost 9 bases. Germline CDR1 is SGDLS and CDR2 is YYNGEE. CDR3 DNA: TGTGCCAGCAGCGATGGGGGGGCCCAGTACTTC. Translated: CASSDGGAQYF.